The 5 T cell receptor beta chains below come from one sample, sequenced in a study of human T cells and chemical hapten exposure. Documented time point: pre-sensitization, week 0. Stated treatment: therapeutic diphenylcyclopropenone sensitization with weekly scalp DPC. TCRdb itself ran the RACE reads through MiXCR, one entry per CDR3 protein. This table holds a few hundred thousand distinct CDR3 sequences, approximately 8.6% found once. This sample comprised whole blood, obtained in connection with sensitization to the hapten diphenylcyclopropenone (DPC). The receptors here all came from a woman in her forties with alopecia areata. Some clones in this sample may be carry-over from other donors' samples.

The V call is TRBV28, the J call TRBJ2-7; 9 bases are shared with TRBD1. The CDR3 covers 12 residues. CDR1 is MDHEN, CDR2 SYDVKM, per germline. The V and J ends lost 6 bases and 3 bases, in that order; junction bases with no gene match: 0. CDR3 in DNA: TGTGCCAGCAGGGACAGGGGCTACGAGCAGTACTTC. This translates into CASRDRGYEQYF. Full variable domain (missing parts from reference TRBV28 and TRBJ2-7): DVKVTQSSRYLVKRTGEKVFLECVQDMDHENMFWYRQDPGLGLRLIYFSYDVKMKEKGDIPEGYSVSREKKERFSLILESASTNQTSMYLCASRDRGYEQYFGPGTRLTVT.

This clonotype was detected many times. The chain uses TRBV5-6 and TRBJ2-3, with no clear D. The ends were cut back, 1 base at V and 0 bases at J, with 18 bases in the middle. In germline, CDR1 is SGHDT, CDR2 YYEEEE. This CDR3 contains 18 residues. The CDR3 protein is CASSLFGLVAPSTDTQYF. The CDR3 DNA follows: TGTGCCAGCAGCTTGTTCGGGCTGGTAGCTCCTAGCACAGATACGCAGTATTTT.

The table lists this clonotype with a few counts. The rearrangement links TRBV6-5 to TRBJ1-4; D might be TRBD1 (5 bases). CDR3 length: 19 amino acids. Germline-derived CDR1 and CDR2 are MNHEY and SVGAGI. Trimming removed 2 bases from V and 0 bases from J, with 19 bases in between. CDR3 bases: TGTGCCAGCAGTTACGCCCGTGGGGGGGGTGCAGCAACTAATGAAAAACTGTTTTTT. Its protein is CASSYARGGGAATNEKLFF.

This chain connects TRBV7-8 to TRBJ1-5, with no clear D. The CDR3 contains 15 residues. V lost 5 bases and J 4 bases, leaving 15 bases between the germline ends. CDR1 and CDR2 (germline): SGHVS, FQNEAQ. The DNA of the CDR3 is TGTGCCAGCAGCCCACCCGGGTCAATTAATCAGCCCCAGCATTTT. Amino acids: CASSPPGSINQPQHF.

The rearrangement uses TRBV25-1 and TRBJ2-1; D possibly uses TRBD1 or TRBD2 (7 bases each). This CDR3 has 15 residues. With 4 bases removed from V and 3 bases from J, the gap between germline ends came to 13 bases. CDR1 and CDR2 (germline): MGHDK, SYGVNS. The DNA of the CDR3 is TGTGCCAGCAGTGCGCAGGGGGAGGGCTACAATGAGCAGTTCTTC. Translation gives CASSAQGEGYNEQFF.